A single sample is the source of the 7 T cell receptor beta chains below, sequenced in a study of spatial heterogeneity in lung cancer. Time point reported: sample taken at primary tumor resection. TCRdb reanalysed the 5' RACE reads using MiXCR and keeps one entry per CDR3 protein. The table has around 45,000 distinct CDR3 sequences, roughly 15% seen once. The source was PBMCs, collected at surgery. The receptors shown here come from a male donor with early-stage non-small cell lung cancer.

The chain joins TRBV18 to TRBJ2-5; no clear D. Trimming removed 3 bases from V and 5 bases from J, with 7 bases in between. The CDR3 is 12 amino acids. Germline assignment: CDR1 KGHSH and CDR2 LQKENI. The CDR3: CASSPTEETQYF. CDR3 sequence (DNA): TGTGCCAGCTCACCTACGGAGGAGACCCAGTACTTC.

This clonotype was recorded many times. The rearrangement links TRBV28 to TRBJ2-5; D is undetermined. V was pared by 2 bases and J by 3 bases, with 10 bases between. This CDR3 has 14 amino acids. Germline V gene lookup returns CDR1 MDHEN and CDR2 SYDVKM. CDR3 bases: TGTGCCAGCAGTTTAATAAGAATAGAAGAGACCCAGTACTTC. This encodes CASSLIRIEETQYF. Drawing the rest from reference TRBV28 and TRBJ2-5, the complete variable domain is DVKVTQSSRYLVKRTGEKVFLECVQDMDHENMFWYRQDPGLGLRLIYFSYDVKMKEKGDIPEGYSVSREKKERFSLILESASTNQTSMYLCASSLIRIEETQYFGPGTRLLVL.

The table lists this clonotype with a few counts. V gene TRBV7-9 combines with J gene TRBJ2-7; D is ambiguous. The CDR3 covers 16 residues. The germline CDR1 and CDR2 sequences are SEHNR and FQNEAQ (reference sequence). With 4 bases removed from V and 5 bases from J, the gap between germline ends came to 21 bases. This CDR3 reads CASSSPGPNERHEQYF. The CDR3 coding sequence is TGTGCCAGCAGCTCGCCGGGTCCTAATGAACGCCACGAGCAGTACTTC.

The chain carries TRBV5-1 and TRBJ1-1; the match to TRBD1 covers 7 bases. V shed 2 bases and J 2 bases; nucleotides not matched to a gene: 3. Germline CDR1 is SGHRS and CDR2 is YFSETQ. This CDR3 region has 14 residues. CDR3 bases: TGCGCCAGCAGCTTTGGGACAGCCAACACTGAAGCTTTCTTT. Translated: CASSFGTANTEAFF.

This clonotype was seen repeatedly, ten times or more. As DNA, the CDR3 is TGTGCCAGCAGCTGGAGAGGTACAGGGAACACTGAAGCTTTCTTT. Amino acid sequence: CASSWRGTGNTEAFF. The chain employs TRBV5-6 and TRBJ1-1; D is perhaps TRBD1 (5 bases). The CDR3 extends over 15 amino acids. Germline CDR1 SGHDT, CDR2 YYEEEE. Trimming took off 3 bases at V and 1 base at J, with 13 bases between the two ends. The full variable domain, its missing parts supplied by reference TRBV5-6 and TRBJ1-1, is DAGVTQSPTHLIKTRGQQVTLRCSPKSGHDTVSWYQQALGQGPQFIFQYYEEEERQRGNFPDRFSGHQFPNYSSELNVNALLLGDSALYLCASSWRGTGNTEAFFGQGTRLTVV.

Comments on this clonotype: This could be a read error, since a much larger clone is one nucleotide away. The J gene is TRBJ2-1, the V gene TRBV27; D unclear. With 4 bases removed from V and 7 bases from J, the gap between germline ends came to 5 bases. The CDR3 runs 11 residues. Germline loops: CDR1 MNHEY, CDR2 SMNVEV (reference sequence). In DNA, the CDR3 is TGTGCCAGCAGTTACTTGAATGAGCAGTTCTTC. Its translation: CASSYLNEQFF.

This clonotype has just a few counts. This chain links TRBV29-1 with TRBJ2-7, with TRBD2 matching 8 bases. Trimming at V came to 5 bases and at J to 1 base, leaving 7 bases not matched to a gene. This CDR3 is built from 14 residues. Germline V gene lookup returns CDR1 SQVTM and CDR2 ANQGSEA. CDR3 region: CSVRLAGASYEQYF. Here the CDR3 DNA reads TGCAGCGTTCGGCTAGCGGGCGCTTCCTACGAGCAGTACTTC.